These T cell receptor beta chains were read from a single sample in a study of cytomegalovirus exposure and HLA in healthy donors. Generated by immunoSEQ multiplex PCR, the TCRdb table keeps only in-frame clones and is missing some. The sample lists around 39,000 clones, approximately 60% occurring once. Sequencing was performed on PBMCs. The source is a human donor in good health. Each CDR3 is given with its conserved first and last residue. The order of the fields is V gene, CDR3 length, clone size, J gene, D gene, CDR3 protein, CDR3 DNA. A D gene is named only where the DNA matches it firmly. Rows may omit the clone size; those that give it use once, few, many or a size class.

>TRBV6-1|15|.|TRBJ1-5|TRBD1
CASRGPGGSNQPQHF
TGTGCCAGCAGGGGACCAGGGGGGAGCAATCAGCCCCAGCATTTT
>TRBV5-1|14|.|TRBJ2-3|.
CASSLGTVTDTQYF
TGCGCCAGCAGCTTGGGGACAGTCACAGATACGCAGTATTTT
>TRBV6-6|12|few|TRBJ2-6|.
CASNSGANVLTF
TGTGCCAGTAACTCTGGGGCCAACGTCCTGACTTTC
>TRBV9|13|.|TRBJ1-1|.
CASSVEPNTEAFF
TGTGCCAGCAGCGTAGAGCCGAACACTGAAGCTTTCTTT
>TRBV30|13|.|TRBJ1-3|.
CAWAGVGRNTIYF
TGTGCCTGGGCGGGGGTCGGTAGAAACACCATATATTTT
>TRBV13|15|.|TRBJ1-1|TRBD1
CASSFVGTANTEAFF
TGTGCCAGCAGCTTCGTCGGGACAGCTAACACTGAAGCTTTCTTT
>TRBV7-9|14|.|TRBJ2-7|.
CASSLGTATYEQYF
TGTGCCAGCAGCTTAGGGACAGCCACCTACGAGCAGTACTTC
>TRBV6-1|14|few|TRBJ1-2|.
CATINGGTNYGYTF
TGTGCCACCATCAACGGGGGGACAAACTATGGCTACACCTTC
>TRBV2|14|.|TRBJ2-6|.
CASMIESGANVLTF
TGTGCCAGCATGATCGAGTCTGGGGCCAACGTCCTGACTTTC
>TRBV5-6|16|.|TRBJ2-5|TRBD2
CASSVGGLAGQETQYF
TGTGCCAGCAGCGTGGGGGGACTAGCGGGTCAAGAGACCCAGTACTTC
>TRBV5-6|13|.|TRBJ1-2|.
CASSWVGGGGYTF
TGTGCCAGCAGCTGGGTAGGAGGCGGCGGCTACACCTTC
>TRBV5-4|14|.|TRBJ1-1|.
CASSERHTNTEAFF
TGTGCCAGCAGCGAAAGACACACGAACACTGAAGCTTTCTTT
>TRBV18|16|.|TRBJ1-2|TRBD1
CASSPPGTGGFYGYTF
TGTGCCAGCTCACCACCAGGGACAGGGGGCTTCTATGGCTACACCTTC
>TRBV5-1|14|.|TRBJ2-7|TRBD1
CASSSGTGVYEQYF
TGCGCCAGCAGCTCGGGGACAGGGGTCTACGAGCAGTACTTC
>TRBV2|16|.|TRBJ1-2|TRBD1
CASTPYGRTGGNGYTF
TGTGCCAGCACCCCTTATGGCCGGACAGGGGGCAATGGCTACACCTTC
>TRBV30|14|few|TRBJ1-2|.
CAWSVLRGNYGYTF
TGTGCCTGGAGTGTACTCCGGGGTAACTATGGCTACACCTTC
>TRBV29-1|14|once|TRBJ2-2|TRBD1
CSVIQGLGTGELFF
TGCAGCGTAATACAGGGGTTGGGCACCGGGGAGCTGTTTTTT
>TRBV4-1|15|.|TRBJ1-2|TRBD1
CASSQDQGVDYGYTF
TGCGCCAGCAGCCAAGATCAGGGGGTTGACTATGGCTACACCTTC
>TRBV30|15|.|TRBJ1-2|TRBD1
CAWSQGTGDNYGYTF
TGTGCCTGGAGTCAAGGGACAGGAGATAACTATGGCTACACCTTC
>TRBV28|15|.|TRBJ1-2|TRBD1
CASSSPGQGVVGYTF
TGTGCCAGCAGTTCCCCGGGACAGGGGGTTGTTGGCTACACCTTC
>TRBV5-1|14|.|TRBJ1-2|TRBD1
CASSSGQTSYGYTF
TGCGCCAGCAGCTCGGGACAGACGTCCTATGGCTACACCTTC
>TRBV10-3|14|.|TRBJ2-1|TRBD1
CAIRKTGSQDEQFF
TGTGCCATCAGAAAGACAGGGTCCCAGGATGAGCAGTTCTTC
>TRBV28|15|.|TRBJ1-2|TRBD1
CASSPQGSQPYGYTF
TGTGCCAGCAGTCCACAGGGGTCGCAACCCTATGGCTACACCTTC
>TRBV4-1|16|.|TRBJ2-1|TRBD2
CASRLSGGASYNEQFF
TGCGCCAGCAGACTTAGCGGGGGGGCATCCTACAATGAGCAGTTCTTC
>TRBV7-2|13|.|TRBJ2-3|.
CASSSTYTDTQYF
TGTGCCAGCAGCTCGACATATACAGATACGCAGTATTTT
>TRBV30|16|few|TRBJ1-3|TRBD1
CAWRPGTALSGNTIYF
TGTGCCTGGAGGCCCGGGACAGCGCTCTCTGGAAACACCATATATTTT
>TRBV4-1|16|.|TRBJ2-5|.
CASSWSPRGNQETQYF
TGCGCCAGCAGCTGGTCCCCCAGGGGAAACCAAGAGACCCAGTACTTC
>TRBV18|15|.|TRBJ2-1|.
CASSPQGIIYNEQFF
TGTGCCAGCTCACCACAGGGGATAATCTACAATGAGCAGTTCTTC
>TRBV28|15|.|TRBJ1-4|.
CASSSRQPGREKLFF
TGTGCCAGCAGTTCTCGACAGCCAGGTAGAGAAAAACTGTTTTTT
>TRBV4-2|19|.|TRBJ1-2|TRBD1
CASSQEDDRGSFSNYGYTF
TGTGCCAGCAGCCAAGAGGACGACAGGGGATCGTTTAGTAACTATGGCTACACCTTC
>TRBV21-1|15|.|TRBJ2-7|.
CASSKFGPARRREYF
TGTGCCAGCAGCAAATTCGGTCCCGCTAGACGGAGGGAGTACTTC
>TRBV7-2|15|.|TRBJ2-1|.
CASSSRGPTGDEQFF
TGTGCCAGCAGCTCCCGAGGACCGACGGGGGATGAGCAGTTCTTC
>TRBV6-5|12|few|TRBJ2-2|.
CASSRETGELFF
TGTGCCAGCAGTCGAGAGACAGGGGAGCTGTTTTTT
>TRBV7-9|14|.|TRBJ1-4|.
CASSTAAPSGKLFF
TGTGCCAGCAGCACAGCCGCCCCCTCGGGGAAACTGTTTTTT
>TRBV30|13|few|TRBJ2-7|.
CAWSGGNAYEQYF
TGTGCCTGGAGTGGAGGTAATGCCTACGAGCAGTACTTC
>TRBV6-6|14|few|TRBJ1-4|.
CASSPRQVNEKLFF
TGTGCCAGCAGTCCTCGACAGGTTAATGAAAAACTGTTTTTT
>TRBV19|12|.|TRBJ2-7|.
CASSMPGFEQYF
TGTGCCAGTAGTATGCCAGGGTTCGAGCAGTACTTC
>TRBV7-8|17|.|TRBJ1-5|TRBD1
CASSGDRGLGGNQPQHF
TGTGCCAGCAGCGGAGACAGGGGTCTCGGGGGCAATCAGCCCCAGCATTTT
>TRBV6-1|14|.|TRBJ1-1|.
CASRSTFMNTEAFF
TGTGCCAGCAGGAGTACTTTCATGAACACTGAAGCTTTCTTT
>TRBV19|13|.|TRBJ2-3|.
CASSITTTDTQYF
TGTGCCAGTAGTATTACTACCACAGATACGCAGTATTTT
>TRBV6-5|13|.|TRBJ1-5|TRBD1
CASSLQGGQPQHF
TGTGCCAGCAGCCTACAGGGGGGTCAGCCCCAGCATTTT
>TRBV6-6|13|.|TRBJ1-2|.
CASRRDLNYGYTF
TGTGCCAGCAGGCGGGACCTAAACTATGGCTACACCTTC
>TRBV7-2|15|.|TRBJ2-5|TRBD2
CASSLQRGGLETQYF
TGTGCCAGCAGCTTGCAGCGGGGGGGCTTGGAGACCCAGTACTTC
>TRBV10-3|14|.|TRBJ2-5|.
CASRGGGAQETQYF
TGTGCCAGTCGGGGTGGCGGGGCCCAAGAGACCCAGTACTTC